Shown below are 18 T cell receptor beta chains from a single sample sequenced in a study of T cell repertoires in cytomegalovirus infection (dated by TCRdb to the late 2010s). Data came from an Illumina HiSeq 1500. The public reads were quality trimmed at Q25 with fastp and then assembled into clones with MiXCR by TCRdb, keeping productive beta chains. Each entry merges the rows of one CDR3 protein and shows their most common DNA and genes. This sample has 400,000 to 600,000 distinct CDR3 sequences in its table, and about 44% of those were observed once. Approximately 40% of the sample is in the top ten clones. For these TCRs, the target antigens are not known. The treatment or condition label corresponds to: in vitro stimulation with specific CMV peptide epitopes to enrich CMV-specific T cells. The sample was cultured PBMCs, taken from culture after CMV antigen stimulation. These receptors all come from a human donor in good health (CMV status not recorded). Some clones in this sample may be carry-over from other donors' samples.

This clonotype was detected a few times. This chain uses TRBV7-9 with TRBJ2-1; 16 nucleotides line up with TRBD2. The CDR3 sequence is 19 residues long. The germline V gene has CDR1 SEHNR and CDR2 FQNEAQ (reference sequence). With 5 bases clipped from V and 8 bases from J, the junction kept 15 bases outside the gene matches. CDR3 sequence: CASSPQQGLAGGAWDEQFF. The CDR3 DNA is TGTGCCAGCAGCCCGCAGCAGGGACTAGCGGGAGGGGCCTGGGATGAGCAGTTCTTC.

This clonotype has only a few counts. The J gene is TRBJ2-7, the V gene TRBV7-2, with a possible D match to TRBD1 (6 bases). From germline, CDR1 is SGHTA and CDR2 FQGNSA. The CDR3 contains 15 residues. With 4 bases removed from V and 4 bases from J, the gap between germline ends came to 17 bases. CDR3 nucleotides: TGTGCCAGCAGCTACAAGGGGGACATTAATTACGAGCAGTACTTC. Protein product: CASSYKGDINYEQYF.

This clonotype has a handful of counts. The chain uses TRBV11-3 and TRBJ1-1, with D possibly being TRBD1 (5 bases). The CDR3 runs 14 residues. Per the germline V gene, CDR1 is SGHNT and CDR2 is YENEEA. V gave up 1 base and J gave up 1 base, with 7 bases separating them. In DNA, the CDR3 is TGTGCCAGCAGCTTAGGACAGACGAACACTGAAGCTTTCTTT. Residues: CASSLGQTNTEAFF.

The chain couples TRBV20-1 to TRBJ2-3; 9 bases align to TRBD2. The CDR3 consists of 14 residues. Germline CDR1 and CDR2: DFQATT and SNEGSKA (reference sequence). V was pared by 3 bases and J by 6 bases, with 7 bases of the junction left unmatched. CDR3 sequence (DNA): TGCAGTGCTAGGGCGGGGGGGCGCTCGGATACGCAGTATTTT. This codes for CSARAGGRSDTQYF.

This rearrangement joins TRBV20-1 to TRBJ2-2; unclear D gene. This CDR3 is 14 amino acids long. V was trimmed by 3 bases and J by 3 bases, leaving 11 bases between them. Looked up from germline, CDR1 is DFQATT and CDR2 is SNEGSKA (reference sequence). The CDR3 DNA follows: TGCAGTGCTAGTTCCAGACCTTACACCGGGGAGCTGTTTTTT. This encodes CSASSRPYTGELFF.

The table lists this clonotype with a few counts. The V call is TRBV28, the J call TRBJ2-3, with D perhaps TRBD1 (6 bases). The CDR3 totals 14 residues. Germline CDR1 and CDR2: MDHEN and SYDVKM. Trimming took off 5 bases at V and 7 bases at J, with 16 bases between the two ends. The CDR3 region is CASSINEQGYTQYF. The CDR3 DNA reads TGTGCCAGCAGTATTAATGAACAGGGATATACGCAGTATTTT.

Only a few counts were recorded for this clonotype. The CDR3 loop reads CASTRGTSYNEQFF. As DNA, the CDR3 is TGTGCCAGCACCCGGGGGACCTCCTACAATGAGCAGTTCTTC. The rearrangement uses TRBV7-2 and TRBJ2-1, with a tentative D call TRBD2 (6 bases). CDR3 length: 14 amino acids. Germline V lookup: CDR1 SGHTA, CDR2 FQGNSA. Between the trimmed V and J ends, which lost 7 bases and 0 bases, there was a span of 10 bases.

This clonotype has more than one count but fewer than ten. V gene TRBV7-2 combines with J gene TRBJ2-3, with TRBD2 matching 10 bases. The J segment lost 5 bases and the V segment lost 6 bases, leaving 8 bases of the junction unmatched. Germline V gene data show CDR1 as SGHTA and CDR2 as FQGNSA. This CDR3 has 15 residues. DNA of the CDR3: TGTGCCAGCAGTTCTACTAGCGGGATACGAGATACGCAGTATTTT. Residues: CASSSTSGIRDTQYF.

The chain employs TRBV6-1 and TRBJ1-6, with a weak D call TRBD1 (5 bases). Trimming pared 5 bases from V and 9 bases from J, leaving 14 bases between. CDR3 length equals 14 residues. CDR1 MNHNS and CDR2 SASEGT come from the germline V gene. The CDR3 is CASSLRDGGSPLHF. The CDR3 DNA follows: TGTGCCAGCAGTCTCAGGGATGGGGGTTCACCCCTCCACTTT.

The gene calls are TRBV7-2 and TRBJ2-7; 12 positions agree with TRBD2. The CDR3 totals 15 residues. Germline CDR1 and CDR2: SGHTA and FQGNSA. The J segment lost 6 bases and the V segment lost 5 bases, leaving 8 bases of the junction unmatched. The chain's CDR3 is CASSLPTSGGGEQYF. The CDR3 DNA sequence: TGTGCCAGCAGCCTACCGACTAGCGGGGGCGGCGAGCAGTACTTC.

V gene TRBV6-5 combines with J gene TRBJ2-7; no definite D call. The length of the CDR3 is 15 residues. V gave up 3 bases and J gave up 0 bases, with 12 bases separating them. Germline V gene lookup returns CDR1 MNHEY and CDR2 SVGAGI. CDR3 sequence (DNA): TGTGCCAGCAGTTATTCTAACCAAGACTCCTACGAGCAGTACTTC. Translated: CASSYSNQDSYEQYF.

This clonotype was seen only a few times. This chain uses TRBV6-2 or TRBV6-3 with TRBJ2-7; D may be TRBD1 or TRBD2 (5 bases each). The CDR3 has 17 residues. Trimming shortened V by 0 bases and J by 0 bases, and 15 bases separated the two germline ends. Germline assignment: CDR1 MNHEY and CDR2 SVGEGT. As DNA, the CDR3 is TGTGCCAGCAGTTACTCGATGGGGGTTCCCGTCTCCTACGAGCAGTACTTC. Protein sequence: CASSYSMGVPVSYEQYF.

The sample holds a few counts of this clonotype. The chain links TRBV20-1 to TRBJ2-1, with TRBD2 identical over 12 bases. The CDR3 has 15 residues. V shed 4 bases and J 7 bases; nucleotides not matched to a gene: 8. Per germline, CDR1 DFQATT and CDR2 SNEGSKA (reference sequence). The DNA for the CDR3 is TGCAGTGCTACCTCCGGACTAGCGGGATTGAATGAGCAGTTCTTC. This gives the protein CSATSGLAGLNEQFF.

The chain has TRBV12-3 or TRBV12-4 and TRBJ2-7; 9 bases align to TRBD2. With V trimmed by 3 bases and J by 9 bases, 6 bases remained unmatched. The CDR3 totals 13 residues. The CDR3 is CASSLTSGWGQYF. The CDR3 nucleotides are TGTGCCAGCAGTTTGACTAGCGGATGGGGGCAGTACTTC.

This clonotype has only a few counts. The rearrangement links TRBV7-8 to TRBJ2-5; D remains ambiguous. Germline CDR1 is SGHVS and CDR2 is FQNEAQ. This CDR3 region has 12 residues. V lost 5 bases and J 4 bases, leaving 8 bases between the germline ends. CDR3 DNA sequence: TGTGCCAGCAGCCAAAGATTAGAGACCCAGTACTTC. Amino acids: CASSQRLETQYF.

This clonotype was observed a single time. The chain joins TRBV5-4 to TRBJ1-3, with D possibly matching TRBD1 (5 bases). The V end lost 2 bases, the J end lost 0 bases, and 12 bases lay between the germline ends. CDR1 and CDR2 from the germline V gene are SGHNT and YYREEE (reference sequence). This CDR3 spans 16 amino acids. The CDR3 nucleotides read TGTGCCAGCAGCTTTGGGCAGGGCCCCTCTGGAAACACCATATATTTT. Amino acids: CASSFGQGPSGNTIYF.

V is TRBV5-5 and J is TRBJ2-2; tentative D call: TRBD1 (5 bases). Trimming took 2 bases from V and 6 from J, leaving 17 bases between them. Germline V lookup: CDR1 SGHKS, CDR2 YYEKEE (reference sequence). This CDR3 has 16 residues. The CDR3 nucleotides read TGTGCCAGCAGCTTTGGGGTGATAGGGGCACCCGGGGAGCTGTTTTTT. It codes for CASSFGVIGAPGELFF.

This clonotype was seen a handful of times. The chain recombines TRBV18 with TRBJ1-2; 8 nucleotides line up with TRBD1. V lost 4 bases to trimming and J lost 6 bases; unmatched junction nucleotides: 7. The CDR3 loop spans 14 amino acids. Germline V CDR1 and CDR2: KGHSH, LQKENI. The CDR3 nucleotides read TGTGCCAGCTCACGAGGGACAGGTTCGGATGGCTACACCTTC. It yields the protein CASSRGTGSDGYTF.